This record looks at one T cell receptor beta chain sequence and its context. The data were obtained in a study of blood T cell repertoires in COVID-19. Overall study: Nucleic acid was either cDNA or gDNA, and it came from T cells, B-cell-depleted T cells, or PBMCs.

This CDR3 has 13 amino acids. The V gene lost 6 bases and the J gene lost 4 bases, with 13 bases spanning the gap. The germline V gene encodes CDR1 SGHDN and CDR2 FVKESK. As originally analysed: Reference gene primer amplification gave estimated nucleated cell counts. The repertoire was sequenced with immunoSEQ multiplex PCR; TCRdb's copy has only in-frame clones and lacks some. D and trimming come from the DNA, and the V and J calls and clone size come from that table. The sample has 250,000 to 300,000 clones; about nine tenths are singletons. Sequenced input: peripheral blood. This clonotype was sampled from a young woman with active or convalescent COVID-19. The chain uses TRBV14 and TRBJ2-7; TRBD2 is a possible D gene (5 bases). The CDR3 DNA follows: TGTGCCAGCAGTCAAAGTTGGGAGTACGAGCAGTACTTC. Translation gives CASSQSWEYEQYF.